This T cell receptor (beta chain) originates from a study of tumor-infiltrating lymphocytes in primary liver carcinoma (TCRdb year 2017). In the study overall: Hepatocellular carcinoma (four) or combined HCC and intrahepatic cholangiocarcinoma (one) was present in the five patients, who were three men and two women aged 30 to 69 years. The 20 to 30 tumor region samples were profiled with Agilent mRNA microarrays so that TCRbeta repertoire diversity could be related to the local molecular phenotype. Each sample produced roughly 3.65 to 8 million productive TCRbeta reads, and read depth showed no significant difference between tissue types. Reproducibility between technical replicate repertoires was high, with correlation coefficients above 0.98 and mean shared-clone rates approximately 0.88. The tumors of the five patients were staged as T1-T3 N0M0, with maximum diameters ranging from 4.2 to 10 cm. A total of 35 specimens from 5 patients underwent TCRbeta repertoire sequencing, comprising around 25 tumor regions, 5 adjacent noncancerous liver tissues and 5 peripheral blood samples. The study combined TCRbeta repertoire sequencing, expression microarrays and whole-exome sequencing across five regions of each liver tumor, with adjacent normal tissue and blood.

The paper as a whole reports these results and caveats: Only about 7.5-25% of top clones were found in all five regions of a tumor, suggesting spatial heterogeneity of tumor-infiltrating T cells. Only five patients were included in the study, and the authors note that the findings should be validated in a larger study. Only the TCR beta chain was sequenced, so true repertoire diversity is likely underestimated because unpaired alpha chains were not captured. Repertoire overlap was higher between tumor regions (mean around 35%) than tumor-adjacent (around 17%) or tumor-blood (approximately 15%) pairs, consistent with antigen-driven expansion. Since the samples were bulk and unsorted, there was no way to compare CD4+ and CD8+ T cell repertoires. A significantly larger repertoire fraction was made up by the top 250 clones in tumors than in blood (p = 0.039).

A constant-region primer and ProtoScript II reverse transcriptase were used to reverse-transcribe TCRbeta-specific cDNA from about 530 ng total RNA. Construction of the TCRbeta libraries relied on three nested rounds of multiplex PCR, following a slightly modified ARM-PCR procedure. The first two PCR rounds used multiplex TRBV1-TRBV30 forward primers with a Cbeta reverse primer, each for about 10 cycles. Sample barcodes and Illumina adapters were added in a final 25-cycle PCR using Deep VentR polymerase. Amplicons of 200-500 bp were gel-purified with a QIAquick gel extraction kit before sequencing. TCRbeta amplicons were sequenced on an Illumina HiSeq 2500 with 250-bp paired-end reads. The authors' pipeline ran thus. To recover full CDR3 sequences, reads were quality-trimmed using Trimmomatic v0.33 and paired reads were then merged using FLASH v1.2.11. V, D and J germline segments were assigned to the rearranged TCRbeta sequences by MiGEC v1.2.1b. Clonotype statistics, along with Shannon-Wiener diversity indices, were calculated using VDJtools v1.0.0. Except for diversity analysis, only each sample's 250 most abundant clonotypes were used in subsequent analyses to reduce sampling bias. TCRdb applied fastp at Q25 and MiXCR to the public reads, then kept only in-frame beta chains. CDR3 protein sequences are deduplicated, and each keeps its most common genes and DNA. What appears here as the V and J calls and clone size reflects TCRdb's work, not the paper's. This sample lists around 190,000 distinct CDR3 sequences; 85% were detected once. Together, the top ten hold 15% to 20% of the sample.

Without any cell sorting, total RNA and DNA were co-extracted from approximately 20-30 mg of bulk tissue using the AllPrep DNA/RNA mini kit. Surgical resection was performed in China between late 2015 and 2016 on about 5 patients with histopathologically diagnosed primary liver carcinoma. At the time of sampling, the patients had chronic HBV infection and had not received any treatment. Five spatially separated regions were sampled per tumor: superior, inferior, left-lateral and right-lateral poles, plus the tumor centre. More than 75% viable tumor cells were found by histology in every tumor sample. Each fresh piece of tumor and adjacent tissue was cut in two, with one half stored in RNAlater at -80 degrees C and the other half sent for histology. Remarks on this clonotype: Its recognized antigen is unknown. This may come from a read error, since a much larger clone is one base off.

The CDR3 sequence holds 13 residues, the cysteine and phenylalanine included. The CDR3 DNA has 39 bases and is translated from base 1. CDR1 and CDR2 were assigned from the germline V gene as ENHRY and SYGVKD. The receptor was derived from a man aged 40-49 years with primary liver carcinoma and hepatitis B virus infection. The material sequenced was tumor tissue from primary liver carcinoma. The chain joins TRBV10-3 to TRBJ2-5; 9 bases in the junction line up with TRBD2. The DNA is TGTGTCATCAGGCGGCGGGAGGGGGAGACCCAGTACTTC. This gives the protein CVIRRREGETQYF.